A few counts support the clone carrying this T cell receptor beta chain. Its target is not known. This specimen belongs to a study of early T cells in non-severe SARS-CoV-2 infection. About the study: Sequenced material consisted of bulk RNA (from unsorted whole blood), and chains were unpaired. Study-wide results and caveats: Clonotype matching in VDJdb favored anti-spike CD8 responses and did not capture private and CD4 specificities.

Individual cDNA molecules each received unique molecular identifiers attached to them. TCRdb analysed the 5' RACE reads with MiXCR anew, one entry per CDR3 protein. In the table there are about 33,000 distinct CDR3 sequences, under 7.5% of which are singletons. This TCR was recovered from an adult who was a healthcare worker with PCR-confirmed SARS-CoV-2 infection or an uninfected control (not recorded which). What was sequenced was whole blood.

The CDR3 nucleotides are TGTGCCACCAGTGATTTGGAGGGGGGCAGCACAGATACGCAGTATTTT. Residues: CATSDLEGGSTDTQYF. The chain couples TRBV24-1 to TRBJ2-3; D possibly uses TRBD1 or TRBD2 (6 bases each). The ends were cut back, 0 bases at V and 0 bases at J, with 9 bases in the middle. CDR1 KGHDR and CDR2 SFDVKD come from the germline V gene. This CDR3 is built from 16 residues.